Detailed here is one T cell receptor beta chain. The sample belongs to a study of blood T cell repertoires in COVID-19. In the study's own analysis: By means of reference gene primer amplification, nucleated cell counts were estimated. Clones were sequenced by immunoSEQ multiplex PCR, and TCRdb holds only the in-frame ones, with some missing. The DNA was the basis for D and trimming; V, J and clone size are from that table. The sample lists approximately 290,000 clones, more than 80% seen once, with about 1.1% in the top ten. For recovered donors of Cohort 3, there were two negative PCRs, clearance, or symptom resolution. Input material: PBMCs or T cells enriched from blood (not recorded which). This clonotype originated in a woman aged 25 to 39 who had recovered from COVID-19.

This CDR3 is CASSLTGTSGRGEQFF. In DNA, the CDR3 is TGTGCCAGCAGCCTGACCGGGACTAGCGGGAGGGGCGAGCAGTTCTTC. The chain carries TRBV7-3 and TRBJ2-1; 16 nucleotides align to TRBD2. V shed 5 bases, J shed 10 bases, and the junction held 8 bases outside the gene matches. The CDR3 totals 16 residues. CDR1 is SGHTA and CDR2 is FQGTGA in the germline V gene.